The 27 T cell receptor beta chains in this list originate from one sample, sequenced in a study of blood T cell repertoires in COVID-19. The repertoire was sequenced with immunoSEQ multiplex PCR; TCRdb's copy has only in-frame clones and lacks some. The table shows more than 75,000 clones, with around 80% occurring only once. The specimen sequenced was peripheral blood. These receptors all stem from a man between 60 and 75 years old with acute or convalescent COVID-19.

J is TRBJ1-5 and V is TRBV18; TRBD1 might be the D (5 bases). Germline values: CDR1 KGHSH, CDR2 LQKENI. The V end lost 5 bases, the J end lost 4 bases, and 15 bases lay between the germline ends. The CDR3 extends over 15 amino acids. In DNA, the CDR3 is TGTGCCAGCTCAGCTCCAACCAGGGTAAATCAGCCCCAGCATTTT. Amino acids: CASSAPTRVNQPQHF.

The chain's CDR3 is CASNNPQAGELFF. The CDR3 region has the DNA TGTGCCAGCAACAACCCTCAAGCCGGGGAGCTGTTTTTT. V usage is TRBV7-2 and J usage is TRBJ2-2; D not resolved. Germline V gene lookup returns CDR1 SGHTA and CDR2 FQGNSA. The CDR3 is made up of 13 amino acids. V dropped 7 bases and J dropped 6 bases, with 12 bases sitting between them.

CDR3 DNA sequence: TGTGCCAGCAGCTTAGCCTCCTCCACAGATACGCAGTATTTT. This encodes CASSLASSTDTQYF. This sequence joins TRBV11-2 and TRBJ2-3; D gene unclear. The CDR3 length is 14 residues. The V end was cut by 1 base, the J end by 2 bases, with 7 bases between. Germline V gene sequence: CDR1 SGHAT, CDR2 FQNNGV.

The chain carries TRBV10-3 and TRBJ2-7; D remains unclear. The CDR3 loop spans 14 amino acids. CDR1 is ENHRY and CDR2 is SYGVKD in the germline V gene. V was cut by 0 bases and J by 3 bases, with 9 bases left in between. The CDR3 sequence is CAISESIASYEQYF. The CDR3 nucleotides read TGTGCCATCAGTGAGTCTATCGCGAGCTACGAGCAGTACTTC.

The V gene is TRBV27, the J gene TRBJ2-1; TRBD2 agrees at 10 bases. There are 14 residues in the CDR3. After removal of 8 bases from V and 10 bases from J, the junction contained 11 bases not matched to a gene. Germline V gives CDR1 MNHEY, CDR2 SMNVEV (reference sequence). The CDR3: CASYRLAGEREQFF. In nucleotides, the CDR3 is TGTGCCAGCTATCGGCTAGCGGGGGAAAGGGAGCAGTTCTTC.

There are a few counts of this clone. The chain joins TRBV5-6 to TRBJ1-3; a possible D gene is TRBD1 (6 bases). Germline assignment: CDR1 SGHDT and CDR2 YYEEEE. V shed 4 bases and J shed 1 base, with 18 bases lying between them. The CDR3 has 17 residues. In DNA, the CDR3 is TGTGCCAGCAGCCGCGCGGGCAGGGGCATTTCTGGAAACACCATATATTTT. Amino acid sequence: CASSRAGRGISGNTIYF.

This clone has just one count. V and J are TRBV5-4 and TRBJ1-6; the D gene is possibly TRBD1 (5 bases). V lost 5 bases, J lost 0 bases, and 15 bases lay in between. This CDR3 spans 17 amino acids. CDR1 and CDR2 from the germline V gene are SGHNT and YYREEE (reference sequence). The CDR3 protein is CASREFGGSSYNSPLHF. Here the CDR3 DNA reads TGTGCCAGCAGGGAGTTTGGGGGGAGCTCCTATAATTCACCCCTCCACTTT.

The chain joins TRBV4-3 to TRBJ1-6; D not certain. CDR3 length: 13 residues. CDR1 and CDR2 (germline): LGHNA, YSLEER. The germline V and J ends were trimmed by 6 bases and 0 bases, with 3 bases remaining between them. This chain's CDR3 is CASRSSYNSPLHF. The CDR3 nucleotides read TGCGCCAGCAGGAGCTCCTATAATTCACCCCTCCACTTT.

V is TRBV18 and J is TRBJ2-5, with D perhaps matching TRBD2 (6 bases). Trimming took 1 base from V and 3 from J, leaving 15 bases between them. The CDR3 consists of 16 residues. In germline, CDR1 is KGHSH, CDR2 LQKENI. In DNA form, the CDR3 reads TGTGCCAGCTCACCACTAAACCGGGGGATCAAAGAGACCCAGTACTTC. Protein: CASSPLNRGIKETQYF.

The chain carries TRBV19 and TRBJ2-1; TRBD2 matches at 8 bases. The CDR3 has 15 residues. CDR1 and CDR2 from the germline V gene are LNHDA and SQIVND (reference sequence). Trimming cost V 7 bases and J 4 bases; bases outside gene matches: 9. CDR3 protein: CASNLAAGGYNEQFF. In DNA form, the CDR3 reads TGTGCCAGTAACCTCGCGGCGGGGGGATACAATGAGCAGTTCTTC.

This clone was seen a single time. V and J are TRBV5-5 and TRBJ2-3, with 8 bases matching TRBD2. CDR3 length: 17 amino acids. Germline loops: CDR1 SGHKS, CDR2 YYEKEE (reference sequence). Trimming removed 3 bases from V and 2 bases from J; junction bases left unmatched: 11. Written as DNA, the CDR3 is TGTGCCAGCAGCTCCCAGCCGGCTAGCGGGTTCACAGATACGCAGTATTTT. Translated, it gives CASSSQPASGFTDTQYF.

The chain joins TRBV18 to TRBJ1-5; 11 bases map to TRBD1. V lost 4 bases, J lost 5 bases, and 7 bases stayed unmatched. CDR1 is KGHSH, CDR2 LQKENI, per germline. This CDR3 spans 16 amino acids. CDR3 sequence (DNA): TGTGCCAGCTCACGGGCCGGGACAGGGGGGGATCAGCCCCAGCATTTT. Protein sequence: CASSRAGTGGDQPQHF.

This clone came up once. V usage is TRBV28 and J usage is TRBJ2-2, with D perhaps matching TRBD1 (6 bases). The germline gives CDR1 MDHEN, CDR2 SYDVKM. V was shortened by 7 bases and J by 2 bases, with 11 bases between the two germline ends. This CDR3 region has 14 residues. In DNA, the CDR3 is TGTGCCAGCAAAAAGGACAGTAACACCGGGGAGCTGTTTTTT. Its protein is CASKKDSNTGELFF. The variable domain in full, with the rest retrieved from reference TRBV28 and TRBJ2-2, is DVKVTQSSRYLVKRTGEKVFLECVQDMDHENMFWYRQDPGLGLRLIYFSYDVKMKEKGDIPEGYSVSREKKERFSLILESASTNQTSMYLCASKKDSNTGELFFGEGSRLTVL.

This clone was counted a few times. V is TRBV2 and J is TRBJ1-4, with 7 positions matching TRBD1. The V gene end was trimmed by 8 bases and the J gene end by 7 bases; junction bases not matched to a gene: 13. This CDR3 region has 15 residues. The germline V gene has CDR1 SNHLY and CDR2 FYNNEI. Written as DNA, the CDR3 is TGTGCCAGCCAAGCGCTAGGGGGCGGGCGTGAAAAACTGTTTTTT. Translated, it gives CASQALGGGREKLFF.

The chain links TRBV28 to TRBJ2-2, with TRBD2 matching 7 bases. This CDR3 comprises 14 residues. V shed 8 bases, J shed 1 base, and the junction held 4 bases outside the gene matches. CDR1 is MDHEN and CDR2 is SYDVKM in the germline V gene. The CDR3 here is CASGSGLNTGELFF. In nucleotides, the CDR3 is TGTGCCAGCGGTAGCGGGTTGAACACCGGGGAGCTGTTTTTT.

The gene calls are TRBV18 and TRBJ1-1; D gene uncertain. CDR3 length: 15 amino acids. The germline V and J ends were trimmed by 2 bases and 4 bases, with 14 bases remaining between them. Germline lookup yields CDR1 KGHSH and CDR2 LQKENI. CDR3 bases: TGTGCCAGCTCACCATGGAGATCGGAAGTCACTGAAGCTTTCTTT. Amino acid sequence: CASSPWRSEVTEAFF.

V gene TRBV6-5 combines with J gene TRBJ1-6; D is unclear. The CDR3 spans 11 residues. The V and J ends lost 7 bases and 7 bases respectively, with 5 bases between them. Germline V lookup: CDR1 MNHEY, CDR2 SVGAGI. CDR3 loop: CASTENSPLHF. CDR3 coding DNA: TGTGCCAGCACGGAGAATTCACCCCTCCACTTT.

The J gene is TRBJ2-7, the V gene TRBV30, with D unresolved. CDR3 length: 13 amino acids. V lost 0 bases to trimming and J lost 3 bases, with 9 bases between them. Looked up from germline, CDR1 is GTSNPN and CDR2 is SVGIG (reference sequence). CDR3 residues: CAWSVDSFYEQYF. As DNA, the CDR3 is TGTGCCTGGAGTGTAGACTCCTTCTACGAGCAGTACTTC.

The chain recombines TRBV7-9 with TRBJ2-3; 8 nucleotides agree with TRBD2. With 1 base clipped from V and 1 base from J, the junction kept 4 bases outside the gene matches. Germline V gives CDR1 SEHNR, CDR2 FQNEAQ (reference sequence). CDR3 length: 16 amino acids. The chain's CDR3 is CASSLDLRGGTDTQYF. CDR3 sequence (DNA): TGTGCCAGCAGCTTAGATTTGCGGGGGGGCACAGATACGCAGTATTTT.

The V call is TRBV28, the J call TRBJ1-4; TRBD1 might be the D (5 bases). With 8 bases removed from V and 6 bases from J, the gap between germline ends came to 19 bases. The CDR3 sequence is 15 residues long. The germline V gene encodes CDR1 MDHEN and CDR2 SYDVKM. CDR3 sequence: CASLPVGQRHEKLFF. The CDR3 coding sequence is TGTGCCAGCCTCCCGGTGGGGCAGCGTCATGAAAAACTGTTTTTT.

The V and J genes are TRBV19 and TRBJ1-2; D unresolved. V gave up 3 bases and J gave up 0 bases, with 8 bases separating them. The CDR3 is made up of 14 amino acids. CDR1 and CDR2 (germline): LNHDA, SQIVND (reference sequence). CDR3 sequence reads: CASSIGSANYGYTF. For the CDR3, the DNA is TGTGCCAGTAGTATCGGGAGCGCTAACTATGGCTACACCTTC.

This chain links TRBV6-5 with TRBJ2-2; 12 nucleotides agree with TRBD2. Germline lookup yields CDR1 MNHEY and CDR2 SVGAGI. J lost 5 bases, V lost 4 bases, and 5 bases had no gene match. The CDR3 is 16 residues long. CDR3 sequence reads: CASSSTGTSGTGELFF. The CDR3 nucleotides are TGTGCCAGCAGTTCAACCGGGACTAGCGGGACCGGGGAGCTGTTTTTT.

This sequence joins TRBV6-6 and TRBJ1-4; tentatively, D is TRBD1 (6 bases). V was cut by 8 bases and J by 5 bases, with 12 bases left in between. This CDR3 has 13 residues. The germline V gene encodes CDR1 MNHNY and CDR2 SVGAGI (reference sequence). This CDR3 is CASLGAANEKLFF. CDR3 sequence (DNA): TGTGCCAGCCTGGGGGCAGCGAATGAAAAACTGTTTTTT.

The rearrangement links TRBV24-1 to TRBJ2-2; D is uncertain. Germline lookup yields CDR1 KGHDR and CDR2 SFDVKD. Trimming cost V 5 bases and J 2 bases, with 11 bases left between them. The CDR3 loop spans 15 amino acids. CDR3 DNA: TGTGCCACCAGTGCTAGGCCTCCTAACACCGGGGAGCTGTTTTTT. Translated, it gives CATSARPPNTGELFF.

The chain uses TRBV28 and TRBJ1-1; possibly TRBD1 for D (6 bases). CDR3 size: 13 residues. Between the trimmed V and J ends, which lost 7 bases and 5 bases, there was a span of 14 bases. Per the germline V gene, CDR1 is MDHEN and CDR2 is SYDVKM. The CDR3 protein is CASNKGVRTEAFF. The CDR3 nucleotides read TGTGCCAGCAATAAGGGGGTTCGGACTGAAGCTTTCTTT. The full variable domain, with the rest looked up from reference TRBV28 and TRBJ1-1, is DVKVTQSSRYLVKRTGEKVFLECVQDMDHENMFWYRQDPGLGLRLIYFSYDVKMKEKGDIPEGYSVSREKKERFSLILESASTNQTSMYLCASNKGVRTEAFFGQGTRLTVV.

The V call is TRBV7-9, the J call TRBJ1-5; the match to TRBD1 covers 8 bases. In germline, CDR1 is SEHNR, CDR2 FQNEAQ (reference sequence). V dropped 5 bases and J dropped 6; count of bases not matched to a gene: 3. The CDR3 has 13 amino acids. The CDR3 sequence is CASSGQGAQPQHF. CDR3 nucleotide sequence: TGTGCCAGCAGCGGACAGGGCGCTCAGCCCCAGCATTTT.

V gene TRBV5-6 combines with J gene TRBJ2-5, with TRBD2 identical over 8 bases. The germline gives CDR1 SGHDT, CDR2 YYEEEE. V was pared by 2 bases and J by 5 bases, with 8 bases of the junction left unmatched. The CDR3 is made up of 15 amino acids. The CDR3 loop is CASSLGGRKGETQYF. CDR3 sequence (DNA): TGTGCCAGCAGCTTAGGCGGGAGGAAGGGGGAGACCCAGTACTTC.